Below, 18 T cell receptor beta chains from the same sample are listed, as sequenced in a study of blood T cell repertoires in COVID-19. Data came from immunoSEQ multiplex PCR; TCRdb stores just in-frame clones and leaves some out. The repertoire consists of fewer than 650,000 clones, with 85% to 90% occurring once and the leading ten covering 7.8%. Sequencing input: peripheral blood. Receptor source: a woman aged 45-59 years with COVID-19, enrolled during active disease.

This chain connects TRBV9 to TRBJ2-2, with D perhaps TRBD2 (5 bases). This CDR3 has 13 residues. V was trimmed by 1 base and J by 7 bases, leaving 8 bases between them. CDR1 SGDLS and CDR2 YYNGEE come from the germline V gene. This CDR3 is CASSVFGVGELFF. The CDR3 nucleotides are TGTGCCAGCAGCGTATTCGGGGTCGGGGAGCTGTTTTTT.

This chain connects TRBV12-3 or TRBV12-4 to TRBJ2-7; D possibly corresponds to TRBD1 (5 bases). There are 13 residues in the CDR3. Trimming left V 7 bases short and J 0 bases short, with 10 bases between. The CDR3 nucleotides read TGTGCCAGCAATAGGGGCCGCTCCTACGAGCAGTACTTC. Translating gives CASNRGRSYEQYF.

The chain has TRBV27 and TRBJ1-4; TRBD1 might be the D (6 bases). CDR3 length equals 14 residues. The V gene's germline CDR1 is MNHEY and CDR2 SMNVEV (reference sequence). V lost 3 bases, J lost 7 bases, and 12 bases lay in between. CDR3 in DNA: TGTGCCAGCAGTTTCTGGGGAGGGGGTGAAAAACTGTTTTTT. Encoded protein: CASSFWGGGEKLFF.

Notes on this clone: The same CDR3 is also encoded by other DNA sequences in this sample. The chain's CDR3 is CASTPGGNTIYF. The CDR3 DNA is TGTGCCAGCACCCCAGGGGGAAACACCATATATTTT. V usage is TRBV12-3 or TRBV12-4 and J usage is TRBJ1-3, with D possibly matching TRBD1 (5 bases). The CDR3 runs to 12 residues. Trimming removed 7 bases from V and 4 bases from J, with 8 bases in between.

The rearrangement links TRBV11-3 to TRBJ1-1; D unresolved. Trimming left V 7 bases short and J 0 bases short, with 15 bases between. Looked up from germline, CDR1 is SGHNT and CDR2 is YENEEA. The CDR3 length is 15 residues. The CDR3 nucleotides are TGTGCCAGCACCCAGAGGGCGGCAGTGAACACTGAAGCTTTCTTT. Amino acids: CASTQRAAVNTEAFF.

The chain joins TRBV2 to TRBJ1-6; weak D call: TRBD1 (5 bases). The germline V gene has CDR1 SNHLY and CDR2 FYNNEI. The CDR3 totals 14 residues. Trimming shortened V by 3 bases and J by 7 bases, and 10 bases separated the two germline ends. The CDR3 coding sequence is TGTGCCAGCAGTGACAGGGTCGGGAATTCACCCCTCCACTTT. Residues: CASSDRVGNSPLHF.

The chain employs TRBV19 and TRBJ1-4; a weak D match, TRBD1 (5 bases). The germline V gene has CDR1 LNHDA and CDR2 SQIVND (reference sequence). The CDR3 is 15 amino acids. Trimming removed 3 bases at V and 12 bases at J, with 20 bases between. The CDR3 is CASSIGGDLSGELFF. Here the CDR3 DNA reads TGTGCCAGTAGTATTGGAGGGGACTTGTCGGGTGAACTGTTTTTT.

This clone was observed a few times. The CDR3, as DNA: TGTGCCAGCAGCCGGGACAGGGATAACACCGGGGAGCTGTTTTTT. Protein sequence: CASSRDRDNTGELFF. V and J are TRBV4-2 and TRBJ2-2; the match to TRBD1 covers 9 bases. V lost 4 bases, J lost 2 bases, and 2 bases stayed unmatched. The CDR3 runs to 15 residues. Germline values: CDR1 LGHNA, CDR2 YNFKEQ.

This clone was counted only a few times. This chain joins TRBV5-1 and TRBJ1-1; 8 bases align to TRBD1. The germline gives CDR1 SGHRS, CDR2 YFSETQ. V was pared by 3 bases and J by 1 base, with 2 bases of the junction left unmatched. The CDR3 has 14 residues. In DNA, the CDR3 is TGCGCCAGCAGCTCCGGGACAGGGAACACTGAAGCTTTCTTT. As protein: CASSSGTGNTEAFF.

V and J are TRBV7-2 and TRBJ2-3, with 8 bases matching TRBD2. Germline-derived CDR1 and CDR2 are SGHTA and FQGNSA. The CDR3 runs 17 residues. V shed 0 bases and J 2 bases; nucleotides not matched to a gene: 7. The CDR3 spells CASSLAAAGANTDTQYF. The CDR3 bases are TGTGCCAGCAGCTTAGCGGCAGCGGGGGCGAACACAGATACGCAGTATTTT.

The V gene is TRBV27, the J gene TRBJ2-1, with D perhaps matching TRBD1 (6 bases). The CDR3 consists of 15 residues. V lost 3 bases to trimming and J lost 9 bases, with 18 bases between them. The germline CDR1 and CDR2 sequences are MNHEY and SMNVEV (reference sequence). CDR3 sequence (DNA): TGTGCCAGCAGTTTGGGGCTCCGGGACACAGGTGAGCAGTTCTTC. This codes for CASSLGLRDTGEQFF.

CDR3 amino acids: CASSSWTGGVTEAFF. CDR3 in DNA: TGTGCCAGCAGTTCCTGGACAGGGGGCGTCACTGAAGCTTTCTTT. V gene TRBV27 combines with J gene TRBJ1-1, with 11 bases matching TRBD1. CDR1 MNHEY and CDR2 SMNVEV come from the germline V gene (reference sequence). Trimming took 4 bases from V and 4 from J; bases not matched to a gene: 5. This CDR3 region has 15 residues.

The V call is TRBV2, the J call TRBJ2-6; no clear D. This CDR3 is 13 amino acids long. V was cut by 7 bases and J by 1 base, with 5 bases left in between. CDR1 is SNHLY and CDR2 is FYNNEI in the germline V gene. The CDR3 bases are TGTGCCAGCATGAGGTCTGGGGCCAACGTCCTGACTTTC. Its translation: CASMRSGANVLTF.

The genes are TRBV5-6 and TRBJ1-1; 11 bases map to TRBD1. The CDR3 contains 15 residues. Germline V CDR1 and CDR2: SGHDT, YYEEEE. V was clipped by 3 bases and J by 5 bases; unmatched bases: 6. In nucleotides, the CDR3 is TGTGCCAGCAGCTGGGGGACAGGGGGTCGAACTGAAGCTTTCTTT. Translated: CASSWGTGGRTEAFF. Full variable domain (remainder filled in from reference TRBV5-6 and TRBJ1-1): DAGVTQSPTHLIKTRGQQVTLRCSPKSGHDTVSWYQQALGQGPQFIFQYYEEEERQRGNFPDRFSGHQFPNYSSELNVNALLLGDSALYLCASSWGTGGRTEAFFGQGTRLTVV.

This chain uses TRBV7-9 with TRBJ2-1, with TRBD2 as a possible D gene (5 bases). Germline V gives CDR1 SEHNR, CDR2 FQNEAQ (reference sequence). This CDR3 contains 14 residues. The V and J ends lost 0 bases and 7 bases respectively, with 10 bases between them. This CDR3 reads CASSLANGINEQFF. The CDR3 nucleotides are TGTGCCAGCAGCTTAGCGAACGGGATTAATGAGCAGTTCTTC.

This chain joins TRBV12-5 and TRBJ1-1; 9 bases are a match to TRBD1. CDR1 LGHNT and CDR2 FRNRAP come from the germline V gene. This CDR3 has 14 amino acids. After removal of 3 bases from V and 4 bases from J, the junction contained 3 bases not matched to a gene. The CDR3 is CASGLATGGTEAFF. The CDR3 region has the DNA TGTGCTAGTGGTTTAGCGACAGGGGGCACTGAAGCTTTCTTT. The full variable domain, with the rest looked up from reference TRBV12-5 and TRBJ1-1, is DARVTQTPRHKVTEMGQEVTMRCQPILGHNTVFWYRQTMMQGLELLAYFRNRAPLDDSGMPKDRFSAEMPDATLATLKIQPSEPRDSAVYFCASGLATGGTEAFFGQGTRLTVV.

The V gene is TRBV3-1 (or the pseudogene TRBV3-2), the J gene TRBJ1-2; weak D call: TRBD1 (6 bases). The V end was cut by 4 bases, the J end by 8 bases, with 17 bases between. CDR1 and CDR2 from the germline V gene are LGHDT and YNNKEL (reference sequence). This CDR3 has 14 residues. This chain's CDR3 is CASSLGRGIEGYTF. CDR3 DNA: TGTGCCAGCAGCCTGGGGAGGGGGATAGAAGGCTACACCTTC.

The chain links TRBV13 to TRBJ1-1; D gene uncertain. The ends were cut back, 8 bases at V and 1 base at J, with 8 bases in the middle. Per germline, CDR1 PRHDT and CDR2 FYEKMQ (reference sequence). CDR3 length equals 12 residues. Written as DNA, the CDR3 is TGTGCCAGCGGGAGGTGGAACACTGAAGCTTTCTTT. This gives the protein CASGRWNTEAFF.